A single TCR beta chain is shown here with its context. The table came from immunoSEQ multiplex PCR; TCRdb's copy has only in-frame clones and leaves some out. Of around 250,000 clones listed, 80% to 90% were seen once; the top ten hold roughly 16%. In Cohort 3, a recovered donor had either two negative PCRs, clearance, or symptom resolution. The record originates from a study of blood T cell repertoires in COVID-19. Looking at the study overall: The samples span acute and convalescent COVID-19 from the United States, Italy and Spain. PBMCs, B-cell-depleted T cells, or T cells provided the cDNA or gDNA that made up the material.

CDR1 and CDR2 from the germline V gene are SGHRS and YFSETQ. This CDR3 comprises 14 residues. Trimming shortened V by 2 bases and J by 3 bases, and 10 bases separated the two germline ends. V gene TRBV5-1 combines with J gene TRBJ2-3, with D possibly being TRBD1 (5 bases). Sequencing was done on a sample of PBMCs or T cells enriched from blood (not recorded which). This sequence originates from a young man who had recovered from COVID-19. CDR3 sequence: CASSLRQRTDTQYF. CDR3 in DNA: TGCGCCAGCAGCTTACGACAGAGAACAGATACGCAGTATTTT.